The next 29 T cell receptor beta chains were all read from a single sample in a study of OX40 agonist ivuxolimab in advanced cancers. Data came from immunoSEQ multiplex PCR; TCRdb stores just in-frame clones and leaves some out. In the table there are about 140,000 clones, roughly nine tenths of which are singletons. Sequences were derived from CD4+ or CD8+ T cells sorted from blood, sampled in a trial of the OX40 agonist ivuxolimab. The receptors originated from an adult with an advanced solid tumor such as melanoma, head and neck, liver or kidney cancer.

The chain employs TRBV30 and TRBJ1-1; D perhaps matches TRBD1 (5 bases). CDR3 length: 14 amino acids. Germline loops: CDR1 GTSNPN, CDR2 SVGIG (reference sequence). Trimming stripped 4 bases from V and 9 bases from J, with 21 bases between. The CDR3 bases are TGTGCCTGGAATTCTGGCCCAGGGCGCTCGAAAGCTTTCTTT. It encodes CAWNSGPGRSKAFF. The full variable domain, in which reference TRBV30 and TRBJ1-1 provide the parts outside the CDR3, is SQTIHQWPATLVQPVGSPLSLECTVEGTSNPNLYWYRQAAGRGLQLLFYSVGIGQISSEVPQNLSASRPQDRQFILSSKKLLLSDSGFYLCAWNSGPGRSKAFFGQGTRLTVV.

This sequence joins TRBV19 and TRBJ2-5; D perhaps matches TRBD2 (6 bases). Germline V gene lookup returns CDR1 LNHDA and CDR2 SQIVND (reference sequence). The CDR3 is 13 residues long. V lost 3 bases and J lost 4, with 9 bases in between. The CDR3 DNA follows: TGTGCCAGTAGTATCCGGAGGGTAGAGACCCAGTACTTC. It is translated as CASSIRRVETQYF.

The rearrangement uses TRBV5-1 and TRBJ1-2; TRBD1 aligns across 7 bases. The germline CDR1 and CDR2 sequences are SGHRS and YFSETQ. This CDR3 contains 14 residues. The V segment lost 4 bases and the J segment 3 bases; nucleotides outside the gene matches: 6. The DNA of the CDR3 is TGCGCCAGCAGCCCCACAGGGGATGACTATGGCTACACCTTC. Translation: CASSPTGDDYGYTF. Full variable domain (remainder filled in from reference TRBV5-1 and TRBJ1-2): KAGVTQTPRYLIKTRGQQVTLSCSPISGHRSVSWYQQTPGQGLQFLFEYFSETQRNKGNFPGRFSGRQFSNSRSEMNVSTLELGDSALYLCASSPTGDDYGYTFGSGTRLTVV.

This clone was seen once. The V gene is TRBV11-3, the J gene TRBJ2-2; tentatively, D is TRBD2 (6 bases). CDR1 is SGHNT, CDR2 YENEEA, per germline. Trimming removed 0 bases from V and 2 bases from J, with 10 bases in between. The CDR3 runs to 16 residues. The CDR3 nucleotides read TGTGCCAGCAGCTTAGAGGCAGGGACTAACACCGGGGAGCTGTTTTTT. It yields the protein CASSLEAGTNTGELFF.

V gene TRBV19 combines with J gene TRBJ2-5, with 10 bases aligning to TRBD2. CDR1 LNHDA and CDR2 SQIVND come from the germline V gene (reference sequence). Trimming removed 3 bases from V and 6 bases from J; junction bases left unmatched: 10. The CDR3 runs 16 residues. This CDR3 is CASSMAPSGGGKTQYF. As DNA, the CDR3 is TGTGCCAGTAGTATGGCCCCTAGCGGGGGCGGGAAGACCCAGTACTTC.

This chain uses TRBV30 with TRBJ2-5; 7 bases are a match to TRBD2. The CDR3 totals 14 residues. V trimming: 0 bases; J trimming: 3 bases; junction bases outside the gene matches: 4. Germline CDR1 GTSNPN, CDR2 SVGIG (reference sequence). The CDR3 loop reads CAWSVAGKKETQYF. For the CDR3, the DNA is TGTGCCTGGAGTGTAGCGGGAAAGAAAGAGACCCAGTACTTC.

Concerning this clone itself: One junction end disagrees with the germline gene, perhaps due to a read error. The gene calls are TRBV7-7 and TRBJ2-1, with D perhaps matching TRBD1 (5 bases). CDR3 length: 13 amino acids. CDR1 and CDR2 (germline): SSHAT, FNYEAQ (reference sequence). The CDR3 DNA is TGTGCTAGCAGCTTAGACAGCTACAATGAGCAGTTCTTC. It codes for CASSLDSYNEQFF.

The chain carries TRBV4-2 and TRBJ1-5; 10 bases agree with TRBD1. The V and J ends lost 1 base and 8 bases, in that order; junction bases with no gene match: 8. This CDR3 region has 16 residues. The germline gives CDR1 LGHNA, CDR2 YNFKEQ. Here the CDR3 DNA reads TGTGCCAGCAGCCAAGGTTCGACAGGGGGCAACAAGCCCCAGCATTTT. Translated: CASSQGSTGGNKPQHF.

V is TRBV10-3 and J is TRBJ2-1, with D perhaps TRBD1 or TRBD2 (5 bases each). CDR3 size: 15 residues. Germline V gene sequence: CDR1 ENHRY, CDR2 SYGVKD. Trimming removed 2 bases at V and 4 bases at J, with 12 bases between. CDR3 loop: CAISEGGVGYNEQFF. The CDR3 DNA sequence: TGTGCCATCAGTGAGGGGGGAGTTGGGTACAATGAGCAGTTCTTC.

The gene calls are TRBV15 and TRBJ2-5, with D uncertain. The V end was cut by 2 bases, the J end by 2 bases, with 12 bases between. The germline CDR1 and CDR2 sequences are LNHNV and YYDKDF (reference sequence). There are 15 residues in the CDR3. This CDR3 reads CATSRRSGDQETQYF. CDR3 in DNA: TGTGCCACCAGCAGACGGTCCGGAGATCAAGAGACCCAGTACTTC.

The genes are TRBV7-9 and TRBJ2-7; TRBD2 might be the D (5 bases). V was cut by 1 base and J by 7 bases, with 5 bases left in between. The CDR3 length is 11 residues. Germline lookup yields CDR1 SEHNR and CDR2 FQNEAQ (reference sequence). CDR3 nucleotides: TGTGCCAGCAGCTTAGAGCGGGAGCAGTACTTC. It yields the protein CASSLEREQYF.

The chain has TRBV5-1 and TRBJ2-7; D is ambiguous. Germline lookup yields CDR1 SGHRS and CDR2 YFSETQ. The CDR3 is 12 residues long. V lost 0 bases to trimming and J lost 6 bases, with 7 bases between them. The CDR3 DNA reads as TGCGCCAGCAGCTTGGTGGGGTCCGAGCAGTACTTC. Protein: CASSLVGSEQYF. The variable domain in full, completed from reference TRBV5-1 and TRBJ2-7, reads KAGVTQTPRYLIKTRGQQVTLSCSPISGHRSVSWYQQTPGQGLQFLFEYFSETQRNKGNFPGRFSGRQFSNSRSEMNVSTLELGDSALYLCASSLVGSEQYFGPGTRLTVT.

The CDR3 here is CASSFRQVPNKQYF. DNA of the CDR3: TGTGCCAGCAGTTTCAGACAGGTCCCCAACAAGCAGTACTTC. This chain connects TRBV28 to TRBJ2-7, with a weak D call TRBD1 (6 bases). Germline CDR1 reads MDHEN; CDR2 reads SYDVKM. The CDR3 spans 14 residues. V was clipped by 3 bases and J by 8 bases, with 17 bases between them.

The chain carries TRBV25-1 and TRBJ2-3; 9 nucleotides align to TRBD2. The CDR3 totals 17 residues. Germline V CDR1 and CDR2: MGHDK, SYGVNS. Trimming removed 8 bases from V and 5 bases from J; junction bases left unmatched: 17. CDR3 loop: CASSQATGREGIDTQYF. The CDR3 nucleotides read TGTGCCAGCTCTCAGGCGACTGGGCGGGAGGGAATAGATACGCAGTATTTT. The whole variable domain, filled in from reference TRBV25-1 and TRBJ2-3, reads EADIYQTPRYLVIGTGKKITLECSQTMGHDKMYWYQQDPGMELHLIHYSYGVNSTEKGDLSSESTVSRIRTEHFPLTLESARPSHTSQYLCASSQATGREGIDTQYFGPGTRLTVL.

The J gene is TRBJ1-3, the V gene TRBV14, with no clear D. With 1 base removed from V and 0 bases from J, the gap between germline ends came to 10 bases. Germline V gene data show CDR1 as SGHDN and CDR2 as FVKESK. This CDR3 is 16 amino acids long. The CDR3 DNA follows: TGTGCCAGCAGCCAAGGTGACAAACTCTCTGGAAACACCATATATTTT. It specifies CASSQGDKLSGNTIYF.

The rearrangement links TRBV4-3 to TRBJ1-4; D is unresolved. Per germline, CDR1 LGHNA and CDR2 YSLEER. The CDR3 covers 12 residues. V was trimmed by 0 bases and J by 11 bases, leaving 7 bases between them. The CDR3 region has the DNA TGCGCCAGCAGCCAAGATCGCAGTAAACTGTTTTTT. Residues: CASSQDRSKLFF.

This clone was counted only a few times. The chain joins TRBV7-9 to TRBJ2-3; weak D call: TRBD1 (6 bases). V gave up 1 base and J gave up 2 bases, with 16 bases separating them. Germline V gene sequence: CDR1 SEHNR, CDR2 FQNEAQ (reference sequence). The CDR3 is 17 residues long. The CDR3 sequence is CASSLVLGQKSTDTQYF. The DNA of the CDR3 is TGTGCCAGCAGCTTAGTCTTGGGACAAAAATCCACAGATACGCAGTATTTT. The full variable domain, with the rest looked up from reference TRBV7-9 and TRBJ2-3, is DTGVSQNPRHKITKRGQNVTFRCDPISEHNRLYWYRQTLGQGPEFLTYFQNEAQLEKSRLLSDRFSAERPKGSFSTLEIQRTEQGDSAMYLCASSLVLGQKSTDTQYFGPGTRLTVL.

The V and J genes are TRBV6-4 and TRBJ1-1; D gene ambiguous. V was trimmed by 6 bases and J by 2 bases, leaving 10 bases between them. Germline CDR1 is MRHNA and CDR2 is SNTAGT. The CDR3 runs 13 residues. CDR3 residues: CASSQEPNTEAFF. In DNA form, the CDR3 reads TGTGCCAGCAGCCAGGAGCCTAACACTGAAGCTTTCTTT.

This clone showed up just a few times. V is TRBV6-1 and J is TRBJ1-5; D is perhaps TRBD1 (6 bases). Germline V gives CDR1 MNHNS, CDR2 SASEGT. This CDR3 is built from 15 residues. The V end was cut by 6 bases, the J end by 1 base, with 13 bases between. This chain's CDR3 is CASRTGRGSNQPQHF. In DNA, the CDR3 is TGTGCCAGCAGAACAGGGAGAGGGAGCAATCAGCCCCAGCATTTT.

This clone was seen a handful of times. The chain joins TRBV28 to TRBJ1-2; no clear D. Germline assignment: CDR1 MDHEN and CDR2 SYDVKM. V was trimmed by 2 bases and J by 3 bases, leaving 7 bases between them. The CDR3 totals 13 residues. The CDR3 nucleotides read TGTGCCAGCAGTTTAAAGCTATACTATGGCTACACCTTC. Protein sequence: CASSLKLYYGYTF.

This rearrangement joins TRBV4-3 to TRBJ2-3, with 10 bases aligning to TRBD2. CDR1 and CDR2 from the germline V gene are LGHNA and YSLEER. V gave up 0 bases and J gave up 9 bases; unmatched junction bases: 18. The CDR3 spans 19 residues. The CDR3 here is CASSQDPPRGTSDKSTQYF. The DNA for the CDR3 is TGCGCCAGCAGCCAAGATCCCCCTCGGGGGACTAGCGATAAATCGACGCAGTATTTT.

The rearrangement links TRBV6-6 to TRBJ2-7; 8 bases agree with TRBD1. Trimming at V came to 5 bases and at J to 4 bases, leaving 7 bases not matched to a gene. CDR1 is MNHNY, CDR2 SVGAGI, per germline (reference sequence). The CDR3 is 14 residues long. CDR3 sequence: CASSPRDRTYEQYF. For the CDR3, the DNA is TGTGCCAGCAGTCCCCGGGACAGGACGTACGAGCAGTACTTC.

The chain couples TRBV5-1 to TRBJ1-4; no definite D call. The germline V gene has CDR1 SGHRS and CDR2 YFSETQ. V shed 2 bases and J shed 0 bases, with 8 bases lying between them. The CDR3 has 15 residues. The CDR3 DNA is TGCGCCAGCAGCTTTGCTCCGGCAACTAATGAAAAACTGTTTTTT. Translating gives CASSFAPATNEKLFF.

The chain joins TRBV7-2 to TRBJ1-5; 8 positions match TRBD1. The junction had 7 bases not matched to a gene; V was cut back by 5 bases and J by 4 bases. Germline loops: CDR1 SGHTA, CDR2 FQGNSA. The CDR3 consists of 15 residues. CDR3 protein: CASSPQGATNQPQHF. The CDR3 nucleotides are TGTGCCAGCAGCCCGCAGGGGGCCACAAATCAGCCCCAGCATTTT.

The rearrangement joins TRBV27 to TRBJ1-6, with D perhaps TRBD1 (6 bases). The CDR3 spans 14 residues. Trimming took off 7 bases at V and 10 bases at J, with 17 bases between the two ends. Germline V CDR1 and CDR2: MNHEY, SMNVEV (reference sequence). The chain's CDR3 is CASTTGGGPSPLHF. DNA for the CDR3: TGTGCCAGCACCACGGGTGGGGGCCCGTCACCCCTCCACTTT.

V usage is TRBV27 and J usage is TRBJ1-4, with D unresolved. The germline V gene encodes CDR1 MNHEY and CDR2 SMNVEV (reference sequence). The V end was cut by 7 bases, the J end by 8 bases, with 23 bases between. The CDR3 spans 16 residues. The CDR3 nucleotides are TGTGCCAGCACTCGAGTTCCCAGACATGGAAACGAAAAACTGTTTTTT. It encodes CASTRVPRHGNEKLFF.

The count of this clone is one. The CDR3 ends on some other residue instead of the conserved phenylalanine or tryptophan, so this is likely a read error. The chain carries TRBV28 and TRBJ2-2; D unresolved. The germline V gene has CDR1 MDHEN and CDR2 SYDVKM. Trimming stripped 2 bases from V and 0 bases from J, with 7 bases between. This CDR3 spans 15 amino acids. The CDR3 DNA follows: TGTGCCAGCAGTTTAAGAGTCGCGAACACCGGGGAGCTGTTTTCT. Translation: CASSLRVANTGELFS.

The V and J genes are TRBV7-3 and TRBJ2-7, with 7 bases lining up with TRBD1. The CDR3 has 16 amino acids. Germline V lookup: CDR1 SGHTA, CDR2 FQGTGA. The V and J ends lost 11 bases and 3 bases, in that order; junction bases with no gene match: 19. The CDR3 region has the DNA TGTGCCTCTTGGACAGGAACTCGTCAATATAACTACGAGCAGTACTTC. Its protein is CASWTGTRQYNYEQYF.

This rearrangement joins TRBV15 to TRBJ1-3; 9 bases are a match to TRBD1. The ends lost 1 base at V and 3 bases at J; junction bases unmatched: 4. The CDR3 loop spans 16 amino acids. CDR1 and CDR2 (germline): LNHNV, YYDKDF (reference sequence). The DNA for the CDR3 is TGTGCCACCAGCAGAGGAGGGGGACAGGGTGGAAACACCATATATTTT. This translates into CATSRGGGQGGNTIYF.